This T cell receptor (beta chain) was captured by sequencing in a study of shared clonotypes between healthy human individuals. General observations from the study: Generally, naive subsets came out with larger estimated richness than memory subsets.

The repertoire was sequenced with immunoSEQ multiplex PCR; TCRdb's copy has only in-frame clones and lacks some. The repertoire holds some 1,400,000 clones, with roughly 96% as singletons. Note on this clone: The target antigen is unknown.

V shed 0 bases and J shed 2 bases, with 11 bases lying between them. CDR3 length: 16 amino acids. The V gene's germline CDR1 is SNHLY and CDR2 FYNNEI. The specimen was naive CD4+ T cells sorted from blood. Subset: CD45RA+ positively selected. The rearrangement links TRBV2 to TRBJ1-3, with D perhaps matching TRBD1 (6 bases). The TCR originated in a man aged 25-45 years in good health. The CDR3 bases are TGTGCCAGCAGTGAAGCCCCTGAGGGGGCTGGAAACACCATATATTTT. Its translation: CASSEAPEGAGNTIYF. The full variable domain, its missing parts supplied by reference TRBV2 and TRBJ1-3, is EPEVTQTPSHQVTQMGQEVILRCVPISNHLYFYWYRQILGQKVEFLVSFYNNEISEKSEIFDDQFSVERPDGSNFTLKIRSTKLEDSAMYFCASSEAPEGAGNTIYFGEGSWLTVV.